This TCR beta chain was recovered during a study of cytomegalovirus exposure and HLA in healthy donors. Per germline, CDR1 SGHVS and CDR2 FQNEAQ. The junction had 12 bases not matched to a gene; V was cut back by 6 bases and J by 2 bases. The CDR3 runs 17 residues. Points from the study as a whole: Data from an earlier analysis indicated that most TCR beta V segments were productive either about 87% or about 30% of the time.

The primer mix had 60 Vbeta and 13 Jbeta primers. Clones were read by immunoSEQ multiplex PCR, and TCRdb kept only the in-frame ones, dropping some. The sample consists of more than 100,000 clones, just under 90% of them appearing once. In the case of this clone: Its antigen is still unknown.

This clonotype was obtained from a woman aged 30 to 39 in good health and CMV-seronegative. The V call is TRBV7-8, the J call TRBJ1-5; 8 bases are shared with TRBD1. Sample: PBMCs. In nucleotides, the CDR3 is TGTGCCAGCAGTATGGACAGGGTCGGTCGTGGCAATCAGCCCCAGCATTTT. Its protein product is CASSMDRVGRGNQPQHF.